Included here is one TCR beta chain sequence, with context. This clonotype appeared a few times. Its antigen remains unidentified. The junction departs from germline at one end; a sequencing error may be responsible. This record belongs to a study of blood T cells in healthy people across ages (dated by TCRdb to between 2014 and 2017). Context from the whole study: In model experiments, template switching captured roughly one uniquely barcoded TCR beta cDNA molecule for every two T cells. Age-related changes in TCR beta repertoire diversity were measured in the study by deep sequencing normalized with unique cDNA molecular identifiers. Donors were grouped into four age groups: young (average 16 years), middle-aged (around 39), aged (62) and long-lived (less than 85). Donors of different ages were randomly distributed across sequencing lanes to avoid experimental bias. Two additional independent replicas of 1 million unique cDNA reads from the same blood draw were analyzed for two donors (one aged 18 to 29 and one aged 80 or older). Overall study results and their limits: Because the CMV infection status of the donors was unknown, age-related changes in expanded clonotypes may potentially have been confounded. Since profiling was done on bulk unsorted PBMCs, naive and antigen-experienced compartments could not be conclusively compared. There was a strong correlation between observed TCR beta diversity and the percentage of naive T cells measured by flow cytometry. Observed TCR beta diversity per million T cells fell roughly linearly with age, and a significant reduction was already apparent by age approximately 41. Estimates of total diversity based on one million sequenced T cells were regarded as lower bounds and as underestimates. Compared with the aged group, the long-lived group had more naive CD4+ T cells, fewer expanded clones and increased TCR diversity, suggesting age selection.

Libraries were constructed by 5' RACE. Sequencing instrument: Illumina HiSeq 2500. The second PCR ran for about 7 to 11 cycles and used a J-beta primer mix along with a sample-barcoded 5' primer. A template-switch 5' adaptor carrying 12 random nucleotides introduced a unique molecular identifier onto each TCR beta cDNA molecule. Each sample yielded at least 2.5 million CDR3-containing paired-end reads. First-strand cDNA synthesis was performed from all RNA using the Mint cDNA synthesis kit, with priming by a TRBC-specific oligonucleotide. Following uracil-DNA glycosylase treatment, all cDNA underwent a first 18-cycle PCR with the universal primers M1SS and BC2_uni_R. The study's own analysis went as follows. Each sample was normalized by randomly selecting 1 million high-quality reads, each carrying a distinct molecular identifier. Instead of being binned into consensus sequences, reads with shared molecular identifiers were discarded. MiTCR, run with a Q25 quality threshold and the strictest error-elimination algorithm, handled CDR3 identification, clonotype clustering and error correction. A nonparametric unseen species model using Euler transformation provided a lower-bound estimate of total TCR beta diversity. TCRdb redid the processing of the public reads, applying fastp at Q25 and MiXCR, and retained in-frame beta chains. Each CDR3 protein appears once, grouped with its most common genes and DNA. The V and J calls, along with clone size, are taken from TCRdb and not from the paper's own processing. The sample has some 1.4 million distinct CDR3 sequences on record, approximately 38% of them singletons. The leading ten clones occupy approximately 7.9% of the sample.

CDR1 MNHEY and CDR2 SVGEGT are derived from the germline V gene. The CDR3 spans 17 residues, from the cysteine through the phenylalanine. CDR3 DNA only is kept here, 51 bases in frame from base 1. The donors were 40 or so Caucasian individuals from Russia, aged about 6 to 95 years, who were systemically healthy. About 10 milliliters of peripheral blood were collected from each donor into EDTA-treated Vacutainer tubes. Ficoll-Paque density-gradient centrifugation was used to isolate PBMCs, with at least 7 million per sample. Total RNA was extracted from PBMCs with Trizol reagent, with at least 5 micrograms obtained per sample. For every donor, flow cytometry on a PBMC aliquot measured the percentage of naive CD45RAhigh/CD27high T cells.

Sequencing was carried out using blood. Recombination connected TRBV6-2 or TRBV6-3 to TRBJ2-3; TRBD2 lines up with 13 middle nucleotides. The sequence derives from a young woman in good health. The CDR3 protein sequence reads: CASSPSRTSGGLDTQYF. The nucleotide sequence reads as follows: TGTGCTAGCAGCCCCTCTAGGACTAGCGGGGGTCTCGATACGCAGTATTTT.